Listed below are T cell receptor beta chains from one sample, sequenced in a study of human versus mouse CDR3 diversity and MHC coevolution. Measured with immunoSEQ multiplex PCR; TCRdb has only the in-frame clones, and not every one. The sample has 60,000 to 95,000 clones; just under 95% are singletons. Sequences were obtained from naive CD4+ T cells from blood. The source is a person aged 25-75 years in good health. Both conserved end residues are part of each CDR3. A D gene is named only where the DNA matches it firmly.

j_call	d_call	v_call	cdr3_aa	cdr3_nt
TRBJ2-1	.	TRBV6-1	CASSEALGGGTSYNEQFF	TGTGCCAGCAGTGAAGCATTAGGGGGCGGGACGAGCTACAATGAGCAGTTCTTC
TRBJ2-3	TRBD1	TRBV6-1	CASTQRGTGTDTQYF	TGTGCCAGCACTCAGCGCGGGACAGGGACAGATACGCAGTATTTT
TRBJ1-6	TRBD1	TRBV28	CASSLPGTANSPLHF	TGTGCCAGCAGTTTACCCGGGACAGCTAATTCACCCCTCCACTTT
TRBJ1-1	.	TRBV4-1	CASSRLGREKENTEAFF	TGCGCCAGCAGCCGCCTCGGGAGGGAAAAAGAGAACACTGAAGCTTTCTTT
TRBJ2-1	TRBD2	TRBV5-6	CASSDIAGGNEQFF	TGTGCCAGCAGCGACATAGCGGGGGGGAATGAGCAGTTCTTC
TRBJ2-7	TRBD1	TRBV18	CASSLQTGSTEQYF	TGTGCCAGCTCACTTCAGACAGGGTCCACCGAGCAGTACTTC
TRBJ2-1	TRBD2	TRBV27	CASSLTSGRKQFF	TGTGCCAGCAGTTTGACTAGCGGGAGGAAGCAGTTCTTC
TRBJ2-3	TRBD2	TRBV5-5	CASSELAGGLADTQYF	TGTGCCAGCAGCGAACTAGCGGGAGGGCTGGCAGATACGCAGTATTTT
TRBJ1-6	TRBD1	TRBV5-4	CASSYRDRRNSPLHF	TGTGCCAGCAGTTATCGGGACAGAAGAAATTCACCCCTCCACTTT
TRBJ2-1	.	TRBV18	CASSPPGQTHNEQFF	TGTGCCAGCTCACCACCAGGACAGACACACAATGAGCAGTTCTTC
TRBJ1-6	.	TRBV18	CASSPQGDSSPLHF	TGTGCCAGCTCACCTCAGGGTGATAGTTCACCCCTCCACTTT
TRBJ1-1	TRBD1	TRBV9	CASSEAGGADTEAFF	TGTGCCAGCAGCGAGGCAGGGGGCGCGGACACCGAAGCTTTCTTT
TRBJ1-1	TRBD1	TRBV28	CASKGTGITEAFF	TGTGCCAGCAAAGGGACAGGGATCACTGAAGCTTTCTTT
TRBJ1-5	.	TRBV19	CASTGMGGGDQPQHF	TGTGCCAGTACTGGAATGGGGGGGGGTGATCAGCCCCAGCATTTT
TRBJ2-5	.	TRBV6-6	CASTRGAQETQYF	TGTGCCAGCACCAGGGGGGCCCAAGAGACCCAGTACTTC
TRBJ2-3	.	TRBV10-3	CAISESLAGTQYF	TGTGCCATCAGTGAGTCTTTAGCTGGTACGCAGTATTTT
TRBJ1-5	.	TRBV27	CASSLGISNQPQHF	TGTGCCAGCAGTTTAGGCATCAGCAATCAGCCCCAGCATTTT
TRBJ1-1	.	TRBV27	CASSLSRESTEAFF	TGTGCCAGCAGTTTATCTCGGGAGAGCACTGAAGCTTTCTTT
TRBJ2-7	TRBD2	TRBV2	CASSVVAGLYEQYF	TGTGCCAGCAGTGTAGTAGCGGGATTATACGAGCAGTACTTC
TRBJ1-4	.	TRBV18	CASSPVVPTNEKLFF	TGTGCCAGCTCACCTGTCGTTCCAACTAATGAAAAACTGTTTTTT
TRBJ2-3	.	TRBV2	CASGTRTDTQYF	TGTGCCAGCGGCACCCGCACAGATACGCAGTATTTT
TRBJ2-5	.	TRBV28	CASSSAGFQETQYF	TGTGCCAGCAGTTCGGCGGGCTTCCAAGAGACCCAGTACTTC
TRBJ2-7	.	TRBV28	CASSPPRGASSYEQYF	TGTGCCAGCAGCCCCCCCCGGGGGGCTAGCTCCTACGAGCAGTACTTC
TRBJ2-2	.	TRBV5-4	CASSLSGGSTGELFF	TGTGCCAGCAGCTTATCCGGGGGTTCAACCGGGGAGCTGTTTTTT
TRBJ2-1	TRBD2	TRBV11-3	CASSLGGGPYNEQFF	TGTGCCAGCAGCTTAGGGGGAGGGCCCTACAATGAGCAGTTCTTC
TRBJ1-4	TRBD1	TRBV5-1	CASSPSPTGGNEKLFF	TGCGCCAGCAGTCCATCGCCGACAGGGGGTAATGAAAAACTGTTTTTT
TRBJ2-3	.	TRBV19	CASSPETGYFTDTQYF	TGTGCCAGTAGTCCGGAAACAGGGTATTTCACAGATACGCAGTATTTT
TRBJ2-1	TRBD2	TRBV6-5	CASSYSLVAGYNEQFF	TGTGCCAGCAGTTACTCTTTGGTAGCGGGGTACAATGAGCAGTTCTTC
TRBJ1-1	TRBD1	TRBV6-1	CASSAQGAKAFF	TGTGCCAGCAGTGCCCAGGGGGCGAAAGCTTTCTTT
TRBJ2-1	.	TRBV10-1	CASSEARGSSYNEQFF	TGCGCCAGCAGTGAGGCTCGGGGGAGCTCCTACAATGAGCAGTTCTTC
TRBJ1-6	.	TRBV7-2	CASSIGQSNSPLHF	TGTGCCAGCAGCATCGGACAGTCCAATTCACCCCTCCACTTT
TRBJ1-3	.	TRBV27	CASSPHPTGPSGNTIYF	TGTGCCAGCAGTCCTCACCCGACAGGACCCTCTGGAAACACCATATATTTT
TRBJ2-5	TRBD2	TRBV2	CASSESRGGTQETQYF	TGTGCCAGCAGTGAGTCCCGGGGGGGCACACAAGAGACCCAGTACTTC
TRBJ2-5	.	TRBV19	CASSIHRDGETQYF	TGTGCCAGTAGTATTCACAGGGACGGAGAGACCCAGTACTTC
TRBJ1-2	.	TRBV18	CASSPIYAETVSSNYGYTF	TGTGCCAGCTCACCCATCTACGCTGAGACAGTGTCCAGTAACTATGGCTACACCTTC
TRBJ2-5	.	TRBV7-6	CASSPRGSGAETQYF	TGTGCCAGCAGCCCTAGGGGATCAGGGGCAGAGACCCAGTACTTC
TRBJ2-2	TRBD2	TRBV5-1	CASSLLADSPGELFF	TGCGCCAGCAGCTTACTAGCGGACTCCCCCGGGGAGCTGTTTTTT